What follows are 29 T cell receptor beta chains derived from one specimen sequenced in a study of radiotherapy plus CTLA-4 blockade in lung cancer. TCRdb keeps only in-frame clones here, not all; method: immunoSEQ multiplex PCR. Counted here are more than 90,000 clones, 88% occurring once; the ten biggest clones make up under 5.5%. This sample comprised peripheral blood, obtained from a patient treated with radiotherapy plus ipilimumab. The receptors were gathered from a human donor with non-small cell lung cancer that progressed on radiotherapy plus ipilimumab.

This clone is labeled as large (0.1 to 1%). The genes are TRBV11-3 and TRBJ2-7; D is uncertain. Germline V CDR1 and CDR2: SGHNT, YENEEA. V was pared by 3 bases and J by 6 bases, with 18 bases between. The CDR3 contains 15 residues. As DNA, the CDR3 is TGTGCCAGCAGCTTCCTTGAGGCAGGCCTGGGCGAGCAGTACTTC. This translates into CASSFLEAGLGEQYF.

The chain is built from TRBV29-1 and TRBJ2-2; D might be TRBD2 (6 bases). Trimming pared 6 bases from V and 4 bases from J, leaving 12 bases between. This CDR3 is 13 amino acids long. Germline loops: CDR1 SQVTM, CDR2 ANQGSEA. The CDR3 bases are TGCAGCGTGCGGGACTCGGGCACCGGGGAGCTGTTTTTT. Amino acids: CSVRDSGTGELFF.

This chain joins TRBV4-1 and TRBJ1-1; TRBD1 is a possible D gene (5 bases). The length of the CDR3 is 17 residues. Germline CDR1 and CDR2: MGHRA and YSYEKL. The ends were cut back, 0 bases at V and 11 bases at J, with 25 bases in the middle. CDR3 coding DNA: TGCGCCAGCAGCCAAGAGAGTGCGGCAGGGTCTGGTTCTGGGGCTTTCTTT. It yields the protein CASSQESAAGSGSGAFF.

As regards this clone: The same CDR3 arises from other DNA sequences in this sample as well. The chain links TRBV2 to TRBJ2-3; no clear D gene. Germline assignment: CDR1 SNHLY and CDR2 FYNNEI. The CDR3 totals 14 residues. Trimming pared 2 bases from V and 6 bases from J, leaving 12 bases between. CDR3 loop: CASSELGSTDTQYF. The DNA of the CDR3 is TGTGCCAGCAGTGAACTTGGCTCGACCGATACGCAGTATTTT.

The CDR3: CASSMARFNEKLFF. The CDR3 bases are TGTGCCAGTAGTATGGCTCGGTTTAATGAAAAACTGTTTTTT. This chain links TRBV19 with TRBJ1-4; D uncertain. This CDR3 region has 14 residues. The V gene's germline CDR1 is LNHDA and CDR2 SQIVND (reference sequence). The germline V and J ends were trimmed by 3 bases and 4 bases, with 9 bases remaining between them.

This clone was picked up one time. The chain combines TRBV10-3 with TRBJ2-1; no definite D call. The length of the CDR3 is 13 residues. Germline V CDR1 and CDR2: ENHRY, SYGVKD. Deletions cut 6 bases from V and 6 bases from J, with 12 bases between. Written as DNA, the CDR3 is TGTGCCATCAGCAGGCCTGGCGGCAATGAGCAGTTCTTC. It yields the protein CAISRPGGNEQFF.

The rearrangement joins TRBV5-1 to TRBJ2-5, with D possibly being TRBD1 (6 bases). From germline, CDR1 is SGHRS and CDR2 YFSETQ. This CDR3 has 13 residues. Trimming shortened V by 5 bases and J by 2 bases, and 10 bases separated the two germline ends. The CDR3 bases are TGCGCCAGCAGTCAAGACAGGCAAGAGACCCAGTACTTC. It codes for CASSQDRQETQYF.

The rearrangement links TRBV7-2 to TRBJ2-1; D is tentatively TRBD1 or TRBD2 (6 bases each). Germline values: CDR1 SGHTA, CDR2 FQGNSA. This CDR3 has 16 amino acids. V lost 0 bases and J lost 1, with 10 bases in between. The DNA for the CDR3 is TGTGCCAGCAGCTTAGCGACAGGACTATCCTACAATGAGCAGTTCTTC. Amino acid sequence: CASSLATGLSYNEQFF.

This clone showed up just once. The genes are TRBV6-1 and TRBJ2-5; no firm D call. V was trimmed by 4 bases and J by 6 bases, leaving 18 bases between them. The CDR3 sequence is 15 residues long. CDR1 is MNHNS, CDR2 SASEGT, per germline. CDR3 amino acids: CASSVNRGSRKTQYF. Written as DNA, the CDR3 is TGTGCCAGCAGTGTCAACCGAGGTAGTCGGAAGACCCAGTACTTC.

The chain employs TRBV30 and TRBJ2-6, with 11 bases identical to TRBD1. This CDR3 comprises 15 residues. J gave up 2 bases and V 8 bases, and 5 bases lay outside the gene matches. Germline loops: CDR1 GTSNPN, CDR2 SVGIG (reference sequence). The CDR3, as DNA: TGTGCCACGGACAGGGGGCTAACTGGGGCCAACGTCCTGACTTTC. It translates to CATDRGLTGANVLTF.

The chain uses TRBV5-1 and TRBJ2-7, with 7 bases matching TRBD1. Germline CDR1 is SGHRS and CDR2 is YFSETQ. There are 15 residues in the CDR3. V was pared by 3 bases and J by 0 bases, with 6 bases of the junction left unmatched. The CDR3 coding sequence is TGCGCCAGCAGCTGGAACAGGGGCCCCTCCTACGAGCAGTACTTC. Translated: CASSWNRGPSYEQYF.

The chain recombines TRBV9 with TRBJ2-1; D is unresolved. The CDR3 is 16 residues long. V was shortened by 0 bases and J by 0 bases, with 10 bases between the two germline ends. Germline V gene sequence: CDR1 SGDLS, CDR2 YYNGEE. The CDR3, as DNA: TGTGCCAGCAGCGTAGATGGCGAGAGCTCCTACAATGAGCAGTTCTTC. Its protein is CASSVDGESSYNEQFF.

The chain links TRBV29-1 to TRBJ1-2; 10 positions agree with TRBD1. Germline CDR1 reads SQVTM; CDR2 reads ANQGSEA. CDR3 length: 11 residues. V was pared by 6 bases and J by 6 bases, with 1 base of the junction left unmatched. Written as DNA, the CDR3 is TGCAGCGTGGGGACAGGGGATGGCTACACCTTC. Protein: CSVGTGDGYTF. Full variable domain (outside the CDR3, taken from reference TRBV29-1 and TRBJ1-2): SAVISQKPSRDICQRGTSLTIQCQVDSQVTMMFWYRQQPGQSLTLIATANQGSEATYESGFVIDKFPISRPNLTFSTLTVSNMSPEDSSIYLCSVGTGDGYTFGSGTRLTVV.

The chain combines TRBV6-1 with TRBJ1-2; possible D gene TRBD1, 6 bases. Germline CDR1 is MNHNS and CDR2 is SASEGT. CDR3 size: 13 residues. Trimming took 6 bases from V and 4 from J, leaving 12 bases between them. CDR3 sequence: CASSVGGPYGYTF. CDR3 DNA: TGTGCCAGCAGCGTCGGGGGGCCCTATGGCTACACCTTC.

The J gene is TRBJ1-1, the V gene TRBV6-1, with D unresolved. Trimming shortened V by 4 bases and J by 4 bases, and 10 bases separated the two germline ends. The CDR3 consists of 13 residues. Germline V gene lookup returns CDR1 MNHNS and CDR2 SASEGT. CDR3 region: CASSARLGTEAFF. The CDR3 nucleotides read TGTGCCAGCAGTGCACGACTGGGCACTGAAGCTTTCTTT.

Of note for this clone: Sequence at one end of the junction differs from germline and may be a read error. Other DNA sequences in the sample encode the same CDR3. The genes are TRBV14 and TRBJ2-2; D tentatively fits TRBD1 or TRBD2 (5 bases each). Germline V gene lookup returns CDR1 SGHDN and CDR2 FVKESK. This CDR3 is built from 15 residues. The CDR3 is CASSQDTGLTGELFF. CDR3 sequence (DNA): TGTGCCAGCAGCCAAGATACAGGTTTAACCGGGGAGCTGTTCTTT.

J is TRBJ2-1 and V is TRBV9; TRBD1 matches 7 bases. The germline V gene has CDR1 SGDLS and CDR2 YYNGEE. The V segment lost 0 bases and the J segment 8 bases; nucleotides outside the gene matches: 8. There are 15 residues in the CDR3. In nucleotides, the CDR3 is TGTGCCAGCAGCGTAGGGGGACAGCCCGATCATGAGCAGTTCTTC. Protein product: CASSVGGQPDHEQFF.

This chain connects TRBV2 to TRBJ2-5, with 10 bases identical to TRBD2. There are 15 residues in the CDR3. The germline V gene encodes CDR1 SNHLY and CDR2 FYNNEI. Trimming removed 5 bases from V and 4 bases from J; junction bases left unmatched: 7. The CDR3 sequence: CASSWTSGTGETQYF. The CDR3 DNA reads as TGTGCCAGCAGTTGGACTAGCGGCACTGGAGAGACCCAGTACTTC.

This clone was recorded once. The J gene is TRBJ2-3, the V gene TRBV5-1; D could derive from TRBD1 or TRBD2 (5 bases each). The CDR3 contains 21 residues. Trimming removed 0 bases at V and 0 bases at J, with 26 bases between. Per the germline V gene, CDR1 is SGHRS and CDR2 is YFSETQ. In DNA form, the CDR3 reads TGCGCCAGCAGCTTGGGTGCCTCCTGGGGGACCCAGGCGGCTAGCACAGATACGCAGTATTTT. This gives the protein CASSLGASWGTQAASTDTQYF.

The chain links TRBV7-2 to TRBJ2-3, with 10 bases fitting TRBD2. Trimming cost V 1 base and J 8 bases; bases outside gene matches: 6. CDR3 size: 15 residues. The germline V gene encodes CDR1 SGHTA and CDR2 FQGNSA. The CDR3 DNA is TGTGCCAGCAGCTTAGTAGCGGGGGGATCGGGTACGCAGTATTTT. It encodes CASSLVAGGSGTQYF. Full variable domain (outside the CDR3, taken from reference TRBV7-2 and TRBJ2-3): GAGVSQSPSNKVTEKGKDVELRCDPISGHTALYWYRQSLGQGLEFLIYFQGNSAPDKSGLPSDRFSAERTGGSVSTLTIQRTQQEDSAVYLCASSLVAGGSGTQYFGPGTRLTVL.

The chain is built from TRBV29-1 and TRBJ2-1; D not resolved. The CDR3 spans 11 residues. The V gene lost 3 bases and the J gene lost 7 bases, with 7 bases spanning the gap. The germline V gene has CDR1 SQVTM and CDR2 ANQGSEA. The chain's CDR3 is CSVDSANEQFF. The CDR3 region has the DNA TGCAGCGTTGATTCGGCGAATGAGCAGTTCTTC.

The rearrangement joins TRBV27 to TRBJ1-2; TRBD1 might be the D (5 bases). This CDR3 has 13 amino acids. V was trimmed by 9 bases and J by 4 bases, leaving 15 bases between them. Germline CDR1 MNHEY, CDR2 SMNVEV (reference sequence). The CDR3 DNA is TGTGCCAGTAGGGCTGGGACGGGCTATGGCTACACCTTC. Its protein is CASRAGTGYGYTF.

V gene TRBV5-1 combines with J gene TRBJ2-7; TRBD1 might be the D (5 bases). The germline gives CDR1 SGHRS, CDR2 YFSETQ. With 4 bases removed from V and 3 bases from J, the gap between germline ends came to 14 bases. This CDR3 is built from 14 residues. CDR3 protein: CASSLSTDHYEQYF. CDR3 nucleotides: TGCGCCAGCAGCCTATCGACAGACCACTACGAGCAGTACTTC.

The J gene is TRBJ2-7, the V gene TRBV5-1; D gene unclear. This CDR3 has 13 residues. V gave up 1 base and J gave up 3 bases, with 8 bases separating them. Germline V gene lookup returns CDR1 SGHRS and CDR2 YFSETQ. The CDR3 DNA follows: TGCGCCAGCAGCTTGTACGGATACTACGAGCAGTACTTC. Protein sequence: CASSLYGYYEQYF.

This clone was found once. The chain recombines TRBV27 with TRBJ2-6; D possibly corresponds to TRBD1 (6 bases). Looked up from germline, CDR1 is MNHEY and CDR2 is SMNVEV (reference sequence). This CDR3 has 20 amino acids. Trimming cost V 5 bases and J 1 base, with 24 bases left between them. In nucleotides, the CDR3 is TGTGCCAGCAGTCCTCTAAGGACAGCGGACCTTCTTTCTGGGGCCAACGTCCTGACTTTC. Amino acid sequence: CASSPLRTADLLSGANVLTF.

The genes are TRBV6-5 and TRBJ2-1; possibly TRBD2 for D (5 bases). In germline, CDR1 is MNHEY, CDR2 SVGAGI. Trimming removed 6 bases at V and 5 bases at J, with 14 bases between. CDR3 length equals 14 residues. For the CDR3, the DNA is TGTGCCAGCAGCCCTTCCGGAGCGGACAATGAGCAGTTCTTC. It yields the protein CASSPSGADNEQFF.

This chain joins TRBV6-1 and TRBJ2-5; TRBD2 matches at 7 bases. The CDR3 extends over 15 amino acids. The V gene's germline CDR1 is MNHNS and CDR2 SASEGT. V gave up 6 bases and J gave up 5 bases; unmatched junction bases: 12. This chain's CDR3 is CASRAGSGMWETQYF. CDR3 DNA: TGTGCCAGCAGAGCTGGGAGCGGGATGTGGGAGACCCAGTACTTC.

The chain uses TRBV7-9 and TRBJ2-1, with TRBD2 identical over 8 bases. Germline CDR1 and CDR2: SEHNR and FQNEAQ (reference sequence). The V and J ends lost 7 bases and 10 bases, in that order; junction bases with no gene match: 15. The CDR3 runs to 15 residues. CDR3 protein: CASTPPGTTGGEQFF. CDR3 DNA: TGTGCCAGCACCCCCCCCGGGACCACGGGGGGGGAGCAGTTCTTC.

The chain carries TRBV2 and TRBJ1-1; D is possibly TRBD1 (6 bases). Per germline, CDR1 SNHLY and CDR2 FYNNEI. V was pared by 3 bases and J by 4 bases, with 12 bases between. CDR3 length: 14 residues. The DNA of the CDR3 is TGTGCCAGCAGTGAGACAGGTTACGGCACTGAAGCTTTCTTT. It yields the protein CASSETGYGTEAFF.